This record concerns one T cell receptor beta chain sequence. The specificity of this receptor is unknown. No base quality values were provided; no much bigger clone lies one nucleotide off. The data are from a study of T-cell reconstitution after alpha-beta-depleted transplantation in children (dated by TCRdb to the mid-2010s). For the study in its entirety: Using TCR repertoire profiling, the study followed T-cell immune reconstitution in a quantitative way in children after TCRalphabeta/CD19-depleted allogeneic hematopoietic cell transplantation.

The CDR3 has 16 amino acids, counting the end cysteine and phenylalanine. Only the CDR3 region is kept as DNA, spanning 48 bases read in frame from base 1. Via the germline V gene, CDR1 is SQVTM and CDR2 ANQGSEA. V is cut by 2 bases and J by 3 bases, and the space between the germline ends is 19 bases. Receptor amplification or capture employed PCR. The sample was run on an Illumina HiSeq 2500. Molecular barcoding was employed in the preparation of TCR libraries, with unique molecular identifiers being used to normalize TCRbeta repertoire quantification. The raw public reads went through TCRdb reprocessing: fastp at Q25, MiXCR clone calling, in-frame beta chains kept. Rows merge per CDR3 protein into single entries with the most common DNA and genes. Across this sample there are roughly 590,000 distinct CDR3 sequences, with roughly 17% seen only once. About 1.1% of the sample belongs to the ten largest clones.

The chain was built from TRBV29-1 and TRBJ1-2; 5 matching bases give a weak D call of TRBD1. Here the sequenced sample was PBMCs from the stem cell graft donor, taken from the stem cell graft. The TCR originated in a human donor who donated a stem cell graft to a child with acute myeloid leukemia. CDR3 protein: CSVEQPWGTAYYGYTF. At the DNA level, the sequence is TGCAGCGTTGAACAACCCTGGGGGACGGCCTACTATGGCTACACCTTC.